This TCR beta chain was sequenced during a study of blood T cell repertoires in COVID-19. In the original workflow: Estimated nucleated cell counts came from reference gene primer amplification. Assay: immunoSEQ multiplex PCR; the TCRdb copy retains only in-frame clones and omits some. D and trimming were read from the DNA, whereas the V and J calls and clone size are those reported in that table. The table records approximately 140,000 clones, approximately 86% of them present only once. The V end was cut by 4 bases, the J end by 2 bases, with 15 bases between. The CDR3 extends over 17 amino acids. Germline CDR1 LNHDA, CDR2 SQIVND (reference sequence).

The origin of this receptor is a woman aged 40 to 50 with active or convalescent COVID-19. The chain is built from TRBV19 and TRBJ2-6, with D tentatively TRBD1 (5 bases). The specimen sequenced was peripheral blood. The CDR3 coding sequence is TGTGCCAGTAGTAGTAGGGGTTCCCAGACTGGGGCCAACGTCCTGACTTTC. Protein: CASSSRGSQTGANVLTF.